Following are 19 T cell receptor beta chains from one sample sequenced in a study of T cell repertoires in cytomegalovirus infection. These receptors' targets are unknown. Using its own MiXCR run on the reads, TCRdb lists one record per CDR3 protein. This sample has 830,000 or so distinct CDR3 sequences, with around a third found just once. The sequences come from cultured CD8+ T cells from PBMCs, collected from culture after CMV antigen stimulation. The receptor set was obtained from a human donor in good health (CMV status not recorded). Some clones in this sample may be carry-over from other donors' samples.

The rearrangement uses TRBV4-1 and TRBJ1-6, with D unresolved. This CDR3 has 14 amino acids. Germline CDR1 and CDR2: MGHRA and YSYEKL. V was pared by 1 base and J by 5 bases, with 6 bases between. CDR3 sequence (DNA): TGCGCCAGCAGCCAAGGGATCGATAATTCACCCCTCCACTTT. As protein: CASSQGIDNSPLHF.

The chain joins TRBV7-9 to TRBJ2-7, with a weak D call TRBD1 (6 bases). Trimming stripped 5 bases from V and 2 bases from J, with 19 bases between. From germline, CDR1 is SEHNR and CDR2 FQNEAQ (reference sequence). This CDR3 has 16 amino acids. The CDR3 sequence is CASSTSGTTGTYEQYF. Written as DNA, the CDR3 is TGTGCCAGCAGCACCTCCGGGACAACCGGAACCTACGAGCAGTACTTC.

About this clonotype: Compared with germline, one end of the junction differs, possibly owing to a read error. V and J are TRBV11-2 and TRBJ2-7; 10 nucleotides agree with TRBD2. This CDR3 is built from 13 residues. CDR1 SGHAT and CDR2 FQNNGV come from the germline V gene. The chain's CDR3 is CTSSARTSGEQYF. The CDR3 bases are TGTACCAGCAGCGCCCGGACTAGCGGAGAGCAGTACTTC. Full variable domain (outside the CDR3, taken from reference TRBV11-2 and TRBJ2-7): EAGVAQSPRYKIIEKRQSVAFWCNPISGHATLYWYQQILGQGPKLLIQFQNNGVVDDSQLPKDRFSAERLKGVDSTLKIQPAKLEDSAVYLCTSSARTSGEQYFGPGTRLTVT.

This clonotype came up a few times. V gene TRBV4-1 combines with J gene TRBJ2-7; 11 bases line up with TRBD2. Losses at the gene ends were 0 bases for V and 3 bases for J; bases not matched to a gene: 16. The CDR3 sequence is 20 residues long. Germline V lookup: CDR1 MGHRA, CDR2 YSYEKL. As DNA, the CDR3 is TGCGCCAGCAGCCAAGAAAGTTGGGCTAGCGGGGGGCCCGTCCTCTACGAGCAGTACTTC. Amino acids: CASSQESWASGGPVLYEQYF.

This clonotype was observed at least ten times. The CDR3 is CASGEMGAFNEKLFF. The DNA of the CDR3 is TGTGCCAGCGGGGAAATGGGGGCTTTTAATGAAAAACTGTTTTTT. The chain carries TRBV7-2 and TRBJ1-4; TRBD1 might be the D (6 bases). Germline V gene lookup returns CDR1 SGHTA and CDR2 FQGNSA. V dropped 8 bases and J dropped 4 bases, with 17 bases sitting between them. This CDR3 is 15 amino acids long.

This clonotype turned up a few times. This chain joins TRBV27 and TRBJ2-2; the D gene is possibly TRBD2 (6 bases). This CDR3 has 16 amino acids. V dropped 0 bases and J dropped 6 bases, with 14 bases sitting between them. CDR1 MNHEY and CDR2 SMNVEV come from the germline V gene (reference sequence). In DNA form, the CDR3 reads TGTGCCAGCAGTTTATCGGGGTCCGGCGGGGCCGGGGAGCTGTTTTTT. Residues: CASSLSGSGGAGELFF.

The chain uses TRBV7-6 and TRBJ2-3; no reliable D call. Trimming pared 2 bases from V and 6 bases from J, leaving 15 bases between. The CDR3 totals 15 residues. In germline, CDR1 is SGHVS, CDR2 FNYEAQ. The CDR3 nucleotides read TGTGCCAGCAGCTTATATAAGTCCGTGGCGGATACGCAGTATTTT. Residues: CASSLYKSVADTQYF. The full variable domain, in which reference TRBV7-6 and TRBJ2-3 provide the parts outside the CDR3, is GAGVSQSPRYKVTKRGQDVALRCDPISGHVSLYWYRQALGQGPEFLTYFNYEAQQDKSGLPNDRFSAERPEGSISTLTIQRTEQRDSAMYRCASSLYKSVADTQYFGPGTRLTVL.

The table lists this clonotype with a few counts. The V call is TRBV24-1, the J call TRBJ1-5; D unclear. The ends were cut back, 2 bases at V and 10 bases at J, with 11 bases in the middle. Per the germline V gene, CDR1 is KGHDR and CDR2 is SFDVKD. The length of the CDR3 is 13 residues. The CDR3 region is CATSDSRGEPQHF. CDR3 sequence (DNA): TGTGCCACCAGTGATTCGCGTGGGGAACCCCAGCATTTT.

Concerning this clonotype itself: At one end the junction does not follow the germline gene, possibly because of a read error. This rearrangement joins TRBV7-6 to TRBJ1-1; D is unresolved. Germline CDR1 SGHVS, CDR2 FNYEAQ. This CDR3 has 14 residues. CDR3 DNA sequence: TGTGCCAGCAGCTTTAACGCGGTGAACGCTGAAGCTTTCTTT. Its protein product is CASSFNAVNAEAFF.

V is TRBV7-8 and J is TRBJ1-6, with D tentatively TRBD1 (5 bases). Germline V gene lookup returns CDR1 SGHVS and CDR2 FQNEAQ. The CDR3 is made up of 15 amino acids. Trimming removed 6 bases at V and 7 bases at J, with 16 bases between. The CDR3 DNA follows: TGTGCCAGCAGAACGTCTGCGGGGCAGAATTCACCCCTCCACTTT. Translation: CASRTSAGQNSPLHF.

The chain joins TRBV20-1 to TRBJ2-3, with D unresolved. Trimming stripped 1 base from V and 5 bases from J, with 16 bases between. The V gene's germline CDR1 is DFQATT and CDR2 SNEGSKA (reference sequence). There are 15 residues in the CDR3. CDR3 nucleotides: TGCAGTGCTAGAGGTCCCATAGACTTTGGAGATACGCAGTATTTT. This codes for CSARGPIDFGDTQYF.

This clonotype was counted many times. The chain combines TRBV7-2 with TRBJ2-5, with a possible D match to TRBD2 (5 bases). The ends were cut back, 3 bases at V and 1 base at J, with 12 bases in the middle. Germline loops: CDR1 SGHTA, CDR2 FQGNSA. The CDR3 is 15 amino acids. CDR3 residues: CASSLGFGIQETQYF. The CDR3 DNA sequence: TGTGCCAGCAGCTTGGGGTTCGGGATCCAAGAGACCCAGTACTTC.

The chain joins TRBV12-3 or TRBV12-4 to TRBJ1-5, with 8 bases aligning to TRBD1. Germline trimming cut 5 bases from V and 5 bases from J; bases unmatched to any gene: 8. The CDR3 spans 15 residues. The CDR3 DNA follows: TGTGCCAGCAGTCAGACAGGGGAGGGGTATCAGCCCCAGCATTTT. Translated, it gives CASSQTGEGYQPQHF.

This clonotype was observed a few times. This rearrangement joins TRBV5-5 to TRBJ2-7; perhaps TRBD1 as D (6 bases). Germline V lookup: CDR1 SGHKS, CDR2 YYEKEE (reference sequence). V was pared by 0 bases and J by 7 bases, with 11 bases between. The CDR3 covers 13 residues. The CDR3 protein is CASSLGTGTEQYV. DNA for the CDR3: TGTGCCAGCAGCTTGGGAACAGGGACGGAGCAGTACGTC.

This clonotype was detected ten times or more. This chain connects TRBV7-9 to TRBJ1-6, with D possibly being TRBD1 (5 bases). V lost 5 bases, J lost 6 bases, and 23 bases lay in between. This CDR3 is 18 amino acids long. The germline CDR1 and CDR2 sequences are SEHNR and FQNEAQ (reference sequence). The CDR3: CASSPARGEHSRNSPLHF. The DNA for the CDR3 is TGTGCCAGCAGCCCTGCTCGGGGCGAGCATAGCCGTAATTCACCCCTCCACTTT.

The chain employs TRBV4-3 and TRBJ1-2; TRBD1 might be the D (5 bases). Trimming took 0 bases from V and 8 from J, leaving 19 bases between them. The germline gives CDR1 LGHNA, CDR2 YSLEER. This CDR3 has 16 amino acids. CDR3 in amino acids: CASSQDTSDSLEGYTF. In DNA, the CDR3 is TGCGCCAGCAGCCAAGATACCTCCGACAGCCTCGAGGGCTACACCTTC.

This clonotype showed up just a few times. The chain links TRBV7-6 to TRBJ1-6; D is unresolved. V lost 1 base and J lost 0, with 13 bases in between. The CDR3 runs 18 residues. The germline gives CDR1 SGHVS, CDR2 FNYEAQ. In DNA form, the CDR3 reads TGTGCCAGCAGCTTAGTATTCGGGCTTAACTCCTATAATTCACCCCTCCACTTT. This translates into CASSLVFGLNSYNSPLHF.

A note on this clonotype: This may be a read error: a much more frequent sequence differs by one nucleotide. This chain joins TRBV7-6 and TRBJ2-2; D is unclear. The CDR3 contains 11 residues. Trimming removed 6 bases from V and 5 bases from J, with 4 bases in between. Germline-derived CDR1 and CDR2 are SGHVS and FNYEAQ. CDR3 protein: CASRQTGELFF. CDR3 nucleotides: TGTGCCAGCAGACAGACCGGGGAGCTGTTTTTT.

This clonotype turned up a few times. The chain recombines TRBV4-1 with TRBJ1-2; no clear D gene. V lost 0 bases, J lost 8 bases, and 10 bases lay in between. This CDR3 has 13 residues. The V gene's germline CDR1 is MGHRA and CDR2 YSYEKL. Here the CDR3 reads CASSQEGPRGYTF. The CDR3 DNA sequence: TGCGCCAGCAGCCAAGAGGGCCCCCGGGGCTACACCTTC.